Listed below are T cell receptor beta chains from one sample, sequenced in a study of cytomegalovirus exposure and HLA in healthy donors. The repertoire was sequenced with immunoSEQ multiplex PCR; TCRdb's copy has only in-frame clones and lacks some. Of about 95,000 clones listed, 60% to 80% were seen once; the top ten hold roughly 15%. Sequencing was done on a sample of PBMCs. These receptors all come from a woman aged 50 to 60 in good health and CMV-seropositive. The CDR3 runs from the conserved cysteine through the conserved F or W. Fields, in order: D gene, clone size, CDR3 length, J gene, V gene, CDR3 protein, CDR3 DNA. The D gene is left open where the match is weak. Rows may omit the clone size; those that give it use once, few, many or a size class.

d_gene: TRBD2
abundance: -
len: 15
j_gene: TRBJ2-1
v_gene: TRBV5-6
CDR3aa: CASSPTSDSYNEQFF
CDR3nt: TGTGCCAGCAGCCCTACTAGCGACTCCTACAATGAGCAGTTCTTC

d_gene: -
abundance: -
len: 14
j_gene: TRBJ2-1
v_gene: TRBV6-6
CDR3aa: CASESLYPYNEQFF
CDR3nt: TGTGCCAGCGAATCCCTATACCCCTACAATGAGCAGTTCTTC

d_gene: TRBD1
abundance: -
len: 17
j_gene: TRBJ1-5
v_gene: TRBV7-9
CDR3aa: CSSSYTGTGLSNQPQHF
CDR3nt: TGTTCCAGCAGCTACACCGGGACAGGCCTTAGCAATCAGCCCCAGCATTTT

d_gene: TRBD2
abundance: once
len: 17
j_gene: TRBJ2-7
v_gene: TRBV4-2
CDR3aa: CASSHIPGLGRTYEQYF
CDR3nt: TGTGCCAGCAGCCATATACCGGGACTAGGAAGAACCTACGAGCAGTACTTC

d_gene: -
abundance: few
len: 13
j_gene: TRBJ2-7
v_gene: TRBV19
CDR3aa: CASSIAPSVEQYF
CDR3nt: TGTGCCAGTAGTATAGCTCCCTCGGTCGAGCAGTACTTC

d_gene: -
abundance: -
len: 16
j_gene: TRBJ2-3
v_gene: TRBV2
CDR3aa: CASTHPRAARTDTQYF
CDR3nt: TGTGCCAGCACCCACCCCAGGGCCGCCCGCACAGATACGCAGTATTTT

d_gene: -
abundance: once
len: 15
j_gene: TRBJ2-1
v_gene: TRBV7-2
CDR3aa: CASSFAGDTYNEQFF
CDR3nt: TGTGCCAGCAGCTTTGCGGGGGACACGTACAATGAGCAGTTCTTC

d_gene: TRBD1
abundance: -
len: 17
j_gene: TRBJ2-6
v_gene: TRBV5-8
CDR3aa: CASSQDRGEAGANVLTF
CDR3nt: TGTGCCAGCAGCCAAGACAGGGGCGAAGCTGGGGCCAACGTCCTGACTTTC

d_gene: -
abundance: -
len: 16
j_gene: TRBJ1-5
v_gene: TRBV4-1
CDR3aa: CASSQGVTVPHQPQHF
CDR3nt: TGCGCCAGCAGCCAAGGGGTAACAGTACCGCATCAGCCCCAGCATTTT

d_gene: TRBD2
abundance: -
len: 15
j_gene: TRBJ2-1
v_gene: TRBV6-5
CDR3aa: CASSYERETYNEQFF
CDR3nt: TGTGCCAGCAGTTACGAGCGGGAAACCTACAATGAGCAGTTCTTC

d_gene: TRBD1
abundance: -
len: 12
j_gene: TRBJ2-7
v_gene: TRBV2
CDR3aa: CASEQGAYEQYF
CDR3nt: TGTGCCAGCGAGCAGGGGGCCTACGAGCAGTACTTC

d_gene: -
abundance: -
len: 14
j_gene: TRBJ1-5
v_gene: TRBV5-1
CDR3aa: CASSLGVDTQPQHF
CDR3nt: TGCGCCAGCAGCTTGGGAGTCGACACTCAGCCCCAGCATTTT

d_gene: -
abundance: -
len: 13
j_gene: TRBJ2-2
v_gene: TRBV2
CDR3aa: CASTWAEGGELFF
CDR3nt: TGTGCCAGCACTTGGGCGGAGGGCGGGGAGCTGTTTTTT

d_gene: -
abundance: -
len: 13
j_gene: TRBJ2-3
v_gene: TRBV29-1
CDR3aa: CSVDRVGADTQYF
CDR3nt: TGCAGCGTTGACAGGGTGGGTGCAGATACGCAGTATTTT

d_gene: -
abundance: -
len: 15
j_gene: TRBJ2-1
v_gene: TRBV11-3
CDR3aa: CASSLYGSGDNEQFF
CDR3nt: TGTGCCAGCAGCTTATACGGGAGTGGCGACAATGAGCAGTTCTTC

d_gene: TRBD2
abundance: -
len: 15
j_gene: TRBJ2-1
v_gene: TRBV19
CDR3aa: CASNTLAGGSNEQFF
CDR3nt: TGTGCCAGTAACACTCTAGCGGGAGGGTCCAATGAGCAGTTCTTC

d_gene: TRBD1
abundance: -
len: 16
j_gene: TRBJ2-1
v_gene: TRBV5-1
CDR3aa: CASSSSLGQGIDEQFF
CDR3nt: TGCGCCAGCAGCTCCTCTTTGGGACAGGGGATCGATGAGCAGTTCTTC

d_gene: -
abundance: -
len: 13
j_gene: TRBJ1-1
v_gene: TRBV2
CDR3aa: CASKREGDTEAFF
CDR3nt: TGTGCCAGCAAAAGAGAGGGCGACACTGAAGCTTTCTTT

d_gene: -
abundance: few
len: 13
j_gene: TRBJ1-1
v_gene: TRBV11-3
CDR3aa: CASSLARGTEAFF
CDR3nt: TGTGCCAGCAGCTTAGCGCGGGGGACTGAAGCTTTCTTT

d_gene: TRBD1
abundance: -
len: 16
j_gene: TRBJ1-1
v_gene: TRBV5-6
CDR3aa: CASSYLLRTGDTEAFF
CDR3nt: TGTGCCAGCAGCTATCTATTACGGACAGGCGACACTGAAGCTTTCTTT

d_gene: TRBD1
abundance: -
len: 15
j_gene: TRBJ1-6
v_gene: TRBV27
CDR3aa: CASSLEGADNSPLHF
CDR3nt: TGTGCCAGCAGTCTCGAGGGGGCTGATAATTCACCCCTCCACTTT

d_gene: -
abundance: -
len: 12
j_gene: TRBJ2-7
v_gene: TRBV27
CDR3aa: CASGRGSYEQYF
CDR3nt: TGTGCCAGCGGGCGGGGAAGCTACGAGCAGTACTTC

d_gene: -
abundance: few
len: 12
j_gene: TRBJ2-5
v_gene: TRBV9
CDR3aa: CASMSSRKTQYF
CDR3nt: TGTGCCAGCATGAGCTCCAGGAAGACCCAGTACTTC

d_gene: TRBD2
abundance: -
len: 12
j_gene: TRBJ2-1
v_gene: TRBV12-5
CDR3aa: CASGLGSGGQFF
CDR3nt: TGTGCTAGTGGTTTGGGTAGCGGGGGGCAGTTCTTC

d_gene: -
abundance: -
len: 15
j_gene: TRBJ1-5
v_gene: TRBV6-1
CDR3aa: CASSAFGGSNQPQHF
CDR3nt: TGTGCCAGCAGTGCCTTCGGGGGTAGCAATCAGCCCCAGCATTTT

d_gene: -
abundance: -
len: 15
j_gene: TRBJ2-1
v_gene: TRBV7-9
CDR3aa: CASSAGASSYNEQFF
CDR3nt: TGTGCCAGCAGCGCGGGGGCAAGCTCCTACAATGAGCAGTTCTTC

d_gene: -
abundance: few
len: 15
j_gene: TRBJ2-7
v_gene: TRBV15
CDR3aa: CATSREILLAHEQYF
CDR3nt: TGTGCCACCAGCAGAGAGATTCTTTTAGCCCACGAGCAGTACTTC

d_gene: -
abundance: -
len: 14
j_gene: TRBJ2-3
v_gene: TRBV16
CDR3aa: CASSQFSGADTQYF
CDR3nt: TGTGCCAGCAGCCAATTTAGCGGCGCAGATACGCAGTATTTT

d_gene: TRBD2
abundance: once
len: 21
j_gene: TRBJ2-1
v_gene: TRBV5-1
CDR3aa: CASSGSFRTSGRVVVYNEQFF
CDR3nt: TGCGCCAGCAGCGGCTCATTCAGGACTAGCGGGAGGGTGGTTGTCTACAATGAGCAGTTCTTC

d_gene: -
abundance: -
len: 16
j_gene: TRBJ2-5
v_gene: TRBV7-6
CDR3aa: CASSHRQSQYQETQYF
CDR3nt: TGTGCCAGCAGCCATCGACAGAGTCAGTACCAAGAGACCCAGTACTTC

d_gene: -
abundance: -
len: 13
j_gene: TRBJ1-2
v_gene: TRBV19
CDR3aa: CASSPQGWDGYTF
CDR3nt: TGTGCCAGTAGTCCGCAGGGTTGGGATGGCTACACCTTC

d_gene: -
abundance: -
len: 15
j_gene: TRBJ1-5
v_gene: TRBV4-3
CDR3aa: CASSRMRHSNQPQHF
CDR3nt: TGCGCCAGCAGCCGAATGAGACATAGCAATCAGCCCCAGCATTTT

d_gene: -
abundance: -
len: 13
j_gene: TRBJ2-7
v_gene: TRBV15
CDR3aa: CATSRATRSEQYF
CDR3nt: TGTGCCACCAGCAGAGCAACAAGAAGCGAGCAGTACTTC

d_gene: -
abundance: -
len: 14
j_gene: TRBJ1-4
v_gene: TRBV15
CDR3aa: CATSRDQTNEKLFF
CDR3nt: TGTGCCACCAGCAGAGATCAAACTAATGAAAAACTGTTTTTT

d_gene: -
abundance: -
len: 14
j_gene: TRBJ2-1
v_gene: TRBV4-1
CDR3aa: CASSQGPVLNEQFF
CDR3nt: TGCGCCAGCAGCCAAGGTCCGGTGCTCAATGAGCAGTTCTTC

d_gene: -
abundance: -
len: 15
j_gene: TRBJ2-2
v_gene: TRBV2
CDR3aa: CASSEKRRNTGELFF
CDR3nt: TGTGCCAGCAGTGAGAAGCGGAGGAACACCGGGGAGCTGTTTTTT

d_gene: -
abundance: -
len: 15
j_gene: TRBJ1-1
v_gene: TRBV29-1
CDR3aa: CSVEKLDGGNTEAFF
CDR3nt: TGCAGCGTTGAAAAATTGGACGGAGGGAACACTGAAGCTTTCTTT

d_gene: -
abundance: -
len: 13
j_gene: TRBJ2-7
v_gene: TRBV5-5
CDR3aa: CASEAQPPNEQYF
CDR3nt: TGTGCCAGCGAAGCCCAACCTCCCAACGAGCAGTACTTC

d_gene: -
abundance: -
len: 14
j_gene: TRBJ2-7
v_gene: TRBV6-5
CDR3aa: CASSPDLSSYEQYF
CDR3nt: TGTGCCAGCAGTCCTGACTTGAGCTCCTACGAGCAGTACTTC

d_gene: TRBD2
abundance: once
len: 16
j_gene: TRBJ2-7
v_gene: TRBV28
CDR3aa: CASSLYTSGVRHEQYF
CDR3nt: TGTGCCAGCAGTTTATACACTAGCGGGGTCCGGCACGAACAGTACTTC

d_gene: -
abundance: -
len: 15
j_gene: TRBJ1-5
v_gene: TRBV6-6
CDR3aa: CASVAGEVNNQPQHF
CDR3nt: TGTGCCAGCGTAGCGGGGGAAGTCAACAATCAGCCCCAGCATTTT

d_gene: -
abundance: -
len: 14
j_gene: TRBJ1-1
v_gene: TRBV7-9
CDR3aa: CASSTRAENTEAFF
CDR3nt: TGTGCCAGCAGCACCAGGGCGGAGAACACTGAAGCTTTCTTT

d_gene: -
abundance: few
len: 14
j_gene: TRBJ2-7
v_gene: TRBV6-5
CDR3aa: CASRFGADAYEQYF
CDR3nt: TGTGCCAGCAGGTTTGGGGCCGATGCCTACGAGCAGTACTTC

d_gene: TRBD1
abundance: few
len: 15
j_gene: TRBJ1-6
v_gene: TRBV7-2
CDR3aa: CASSSGQGENSPLHF
CDR3nt: TGTGCCAGCAGCTCGGGACAGGGGGAGAATTCACCCCTCCACTTT

d_gene: -
abundance: -
len: 15
j_gene: TRBJ1-5
v_gene: TRBV6-5
CDR3aa: CASSAGRVGNQPQHF
CDR3nt: TGTGCCAGCAGTGCGGGGAGGGTTGGGAATCAGCCCCAGCATTTT

d_gene: TRBD1
abundance: -
len: 15
j_gene: TRBJ2-6
v_gene: TRBV19
CDR3aa: CASSSTGAGANVLTF
CDR3nt: TGTGCCAGTAGTTCTACAGGGGCTGGGGCCAACGTCCTGACTTTC

d_gene: TRBD2
abundance: -
len: 13
j_gene: TRBJ2-5
v_gene: TRBV25-1
CDR3aa: CARVTSGKETQYF
CDR3nt: TGTGCCAGAGTGACTAGCGGTAAAGAGACCCAGTACTTC

d_gene: TRBD1
abundance: few
len: 15
j_gene: TRBJ1-1
v_gene: TRBV2
CDR3aa: CASRLQGVTNTEAFF
CDR3nt: TGTGCCAGCAGATTACAGGGGGTGACGAACACTGAAGCTTTCTTT

d_gene: -
abundance: few
len: 17
j_gene: TRBJ1-5
v_gene: TRBV7-8
CDR3aa: CASSLAQVRSLYQPQHF
CDR3nt: TGTGCCAGCAGCTTAGCGCAAGTGCGGTCGTTGTATCAGCCCCAGCATTTT

d_gene: -
abundance: -
len: 11
j_gene: TRBJ2-1
v_gene: TRBV5-6
CDR3aa: CASSSRRARFF
CDR3nt: TGTGCCAGCAGCTCGAGGAGGGCTCGGTTCTTC

d_gene: -
abundance: -
len: 13
j_gene: TRBJ1-5
v_gene: TRBV19
CDR3aa: CASSIGGDQPQHF
CDR3nt: TGTGCCAGTAGTATAGGGGGGGATCAGCCCCAGCATTTT

d_gene: -
abundance: once
len: 14
j_gene: TRBJ2-1
v_gene: TRBV30
CDR3aa: CAWSGRGTYNEQFF
CDR3nt: TGTGCCTGGAGTGGTAGGGGAACATACAATGAGCAGTTCTTC

d_gene: -
abundance: -
len: 17
j_gene: TRBJ1-1
v_gene: TRBV28
CDR3aa: CASSFIQSQPLNTEAFF
CDR3nt: TGTGCCAGCAGTTTTATACAGTCGCAGCCCTTGAACACTGAAGCTTTCTTT

d_gene: -
abundance: -
len: 14
j_gene: TRBJ2-1
v_gene: TRBV12-5
CDR3aa: CASGPVLPGGEQFF
CDR3nt: TGTGCTAGTGGTCCGGTTCTGCCGGGCGGGGAGCAGTTCTTC

d_gene: -
abundance: -
len: 14
j_gene: TRBJ2-7
v_gene: TRBV28
CDR3aa: CASSYRVGSYEQYF
CDR3nt: TGTGCCAGCAGTTACAGGGTGGGTTCCTACGAGCAGTACTTC